The 28 T cell receptor beta chains below all came from one sample that was sequenced in a study of blood T cell repertoires in COVID-19. Sequencing was performed with immunoSEQ multiplex PCR; in TCRdb, only in-frame clones are kept and a portion is missing. In the table there are roughly 250,000 clones, 80% to 85% of which are singletons. The specimen was peripheral blood. The receptor set was obtained from a middle-aged man with active or convalescent COVID-19.

V usage is TRBV27 and J usage is TRBJ1-6, with a tentative D call TRBD1 (6 bases). V gave up 6 bases and J gave up 5 bases, with 11 bases separating them. Germline lookup yields CDR1 MNHEY and CDR2 SMNVEV (reference sequence). The CDR3 consists of 14 residues. CDR3 DNA sequence: TGTGCCAGCAGGGGAGGGGGGAATAATTCACCCCTCCACTTT. The encoded protein is CASRGGGNNSPLHF.

The chain combines TRBV9 with TRBJ1-2; TRBD1 is a possible D gene (5 bases). The V and J ends lost 0 bases and 0 bases respectively, with 12 bases between them. Germline V gene data show CDR1 as SGDLS and CDR2 as YYNGEE. This CDR3 comprises 16 residues. CDR3 nucleotides: TGTGCCAGCAGCGTAGAGAAGGGGAACCCTAACTATGGCTACACCTTC. The encoded protein is CASSVEKGNPNYGYTF. Supplemented by reference TRBV9 and TRBJ1-2, the full variable domain reads DSGVTQTPKHLITATGQRVTLRCSPRSGDLSVYWYQQSLDQGLQFLIQYYNGEERAKGNILERFSAQQFPDLHSELNLSSLELGDSALYFCASSVEKGNPNYGYTFGSGTRLTVV.

As concerns this clone: The same CDR3 also results from other DNA sequences found in this sample. This chain joins TRBV29-1 and TRBJ1-3, with D tentatively TRBD1 (5 bases). V shed 2 bases and J shed 4 bases, with 6 bases lying between them. This CDR3 is 12 amino acids long. The germline gives CDR1 SQVTM, CDR2 ANQGSEA. The CDR3 is CSVEQGGNTIYF. The CDR3, as DNA: TGCAGCGTTGAACAGGGCGGAAACACCATATATTTT.

As concerns this clone: A much larger clone differs by one base, so this may be a read error. The chain uses TRBV7-6 and TRBJ2-7; 8 bases are shared with TRBD1. Germline CDR1 reads SGHVS; CDR2 reads FNYEAQ. This CDR3 is built from 14 residues. V gave up 1 base and J gave up 4 bases; unmatched junction bases: 3. CDR3 protein: CASSLGQGKYEQYF. DNA for the CDR3: TGTGCCAGCAGCTTAGGACAGGGGAAATACGAGCAGTACTTC.

This clone was seen only a few times. The chain has TRBV7-2 and TRBJ1-1; D gene uncertain. Trimming pared 3 bases from V and 4 bases from J, leaving 15 bases between. This CDR3 region has 15 residues. Per germline, CDR1 SGHTA and CDR2 FQGNSA. The DNA of the CDR3 is TGTGCCAGCAGCTTGAACCCCGGGGAGGGCACTGAAGCTTTCTTT. The encoded protein is CASSLNPGEGTEAFF.

V usage is TRBV7-9 and J usage is TRBJ1-6; D uncertain. CDR3 length: 14 amino acids. CDR1 is SEHNR and CDR2 is FQNEAQ in the germline V gene (reference sequence). Deletions cut 7 bases from V and 9 bases from J, with 16 bases between. CDR3 sequence: CASTPTGLLSPLHF. CDR3 bases: TGTGCCAGCACCCCGACCGGGTTACTTTCACCCCTCCACTTT.

This chain connects TRBV5-3 to TRBJ2-7; tentative D call: TRBD1 (5 bases). TRBV5-3 is marked as an open reading frame, function uncertain. The ends were cut back, 0 bases at V and 0 bases at J, with 10 bases in the middle. This CDR3 is 15 amino acids long. CDR3 sequence reads: CARSLDRSSSYEQYF. For the CDR3, the DNA is TGTGCCAGAAGCTTGGACAGGTCTAGCTCCTACGAGCAGTACTTC.

To note about this clone: Other DNA sequences in the sample encode the same CDR3. This chain joins TRBV5-1 and TRBJ2-1; 9 bases match TRBD2. Per germline, CDR1 SGHRS and CDR2 YFSETQ. The trim removed 0 bases at V and 6 bases at J, leaving 7 bases unmatched. The CDR3 length is 16 residues. In nucleotides, the CDR3 is TGCGCCAGCAGCTTGGTTGGCGGGGGGGCCCCCAATGAGCAGTTCTTC. It is translated as CASSLVGGGAPNEQFF.

V gene TRBV30 combines with J gene TRBJ1-4; 9 bases match TRBD1. The CDR3 runs 15 residues. The V and J ends lost 3 bases and 7 bases, in that order; junction bases with no gene match: 9. The V gene's germline CDR1 is GTSNPN and CDR2 SVGIG (reference sequence). In DNA form, the CDR3 reads TGTGCCTGGAGGCAACCGGGACAGGGTCGTGAAAAACTGTTTTTT. The encoded protein is CAWRQPGQGREKLFF. The full variable domain, in which reference TRBV30 and TRBJ1-4 provide the parts outside the CDR3, is SQTIHQWPATLVQPVGSPLSLECTVEGTSNPNLYWYRQAAGRGLQLLFYSVGIGQISSEVPQNLSASRPQDRQFILSSKKLLLSDSGFYLCAWRQPGQGREKLFFGSGTQLSVL.

The chain joins TRBV10-2 to TRBJ2-5; 7 bases are a match to TRBD2. This CDR3 region has 16 residues. With 2 bases clipped from V and 5 bases from J, the junction kept 11 bases outside the gene matches. Germline CDR1 and CDR2: WSHSY and SAAADI. CDR3 loop: CASSEPKAGPGETQYF. For the CDR3, the DNA is TGCGCCAGCAGTGAGCCCAAAGCGGGGCCGGGGGAGACCCAGTACTTC.

The CDR3 DNA reads as TGTGCCAGCAGCCGACAGGCCAGGGAGAGAACTGAAGCTTTCTTT. It is translated as CASSRQARERTEAFF. The V call is TRBV7-6, the J call TRBJ1-1; possibly TRBD1 for D (6 bases). The ends were cut back, 5 bases at V and 5 bases at J, with 18 bases in the middle. The CDR3 runs 15 residues. Germline V gene lookup returns CDR1 SGHVS and CDR2 FNYEAQ.

The gene calls are TRBV7-8 and TRBJ2-1; TRBD2 matches at 8 bases. Germline assignment: CDR1 SGHVS and CDR2 FQNEAQ. The length of the CDR3 is 17 residues. The J segment lost 6 bases and the V segment lost 1 base, leaving 11 bases of the junction unmatched. CDR3 amino acids: CASSLGYWRGDPNEQFF. CDR3 in DNA: TGTGCCAGCAGCTTAGGTTATTGGCGGGGGGACCCCAATGAGCAGTTCTTC.

V and J are TRBV27 and TRBJ1-1; 9 bases agree with TRBD1. CDR3 length: 15 residues. Trimming took 6 bases from V and 0 from J; bases not matched to a gene: 5. Germline V CDR1 and CDR2: MNHEY, SMNVEV (reference sequence). For the CDR3, the DNA is TGTGCCAGCAGACCATGGACAGGGGTGAACACTGAAGCTTTCTTT. This codes for CASRPWTGVNTEAFF.

The chain is built from TRBV18 and TRBJ1-1, with 7 bases lining up with TRBD1. Germline-derived CDR1 and CDR2 are KGHSH and LQKENI. V trimming: 2 bases; J trimming: 0 bases; junction bases outside the gene matches: 9. The CDR3 runs to 17 residues. CDR3 loop: CASSPTGANYMNTEAFF. The CDR3 nucleotides read TGTGCCAGCTCACCAACAGGGGCGAACTACATGAACACTGAAGCTTTCTTT.

The J gene is TRBJ1-1, the V gene TRBV4-3; 8 positions match TRBD1. The germline CDR1 and CDR2 sequences are LGHNA and YSLEER. This CDR3 is built from 17 residues. V was pared by 4 bases and J by 3 bases, with 13 bases of the junction left unmatched. CDR3 sequence (DNA): TGCGCCAGCAGCCGTGGGGCCGAACAGGGGGGGGACACTGAAGCTTTCTTT. Protein: CASSRGAEQGGDTEAFF.

V usage is TRBV7-2 and J usage is TRBJ2-3; 7 nucleotides line up with TRBD2. The CDR3 length is 15 residues. Germline values: CDR1 SGHTA, CDR2 FQGNSA. The V gene end was trimmed by 5 bases and the J gene end by 5 bases; junction bases not matched to a gene: 10. The CDR3, as DNA: TGTGCCAGCAGCCGGGGGGTCCCCAGGGAAGATACGCAGTATTTT. Its translation: CASSRGVPREDTQYF. The entire variable domain, with the rest obtained from reference TRBV7-2 and TRBJ2-3, is as follows: GAGVSQSPSNKVTEKGKDVELRCDPISGHTALYWYRQSLGQGLEFLIYFQGNSAPDKSGLPSDRFSAERTGGSVSTLTIQRTQQEDSAVYLCASSRGVPREDTQYFGPGTRLTVL.

This clone was counted only a few times. The V and J genes are TRBV15 and TRBJ1-4; weak D call: TRBD1 (5 bases). The CDR3 totals 15 residues. The ends were cut back, 1 base at V and 6 bases at J, with 12 bases in the middle. In germline, CDR1 is LNHNV, CDR2 YYDKDF (reference sequence). The CDR3 DNA reads as TGTGCCACCAGCAGAGTGAGCTCAGGGTATGAAAAACTGTTTTTT. Amino acids: CATSRVSSGYEKLFF.

The rearrangement joins TRBV7-9 to TRBJ2-1; a weak D match, TRBD1 (6 bases). CDR3 length: 13 amino acids. The germline V and J ends were trimmed by 2 bases and 8 bases, with 10 bases remaining between them. Germline assignment: CDR1 SEHNR and CDR2 FQNEAQ (reference sequence). Here the CDR3 reads CASSLNRVDEQFF. The CDR3 nucleotides are TGTGCCAGCAGCTTAAACAGGGTCGATGAGCAGTTCTTC.

The V call is TRBV30, the J call TRBJ1-2; D ambiguous. V shed 0 bases and J shed 8 bases, with 13 bases lying between them. This CDR3 has 13 residues. CDR1 GTSNPN and CDR2 SVGIG come from the germline V gene (reference sequence). CDR3 sequence reads: CAWSVLRGDGYTF. The CDR3 DNA reads as TGTGCCTGGAGTGTCTTACGGGGAGACGGCTACACCTTC.

The V and J genes are TRBV5-1 and TRBJ1-5, with no clear D. This CDR3 comprises 15 residues. CDR1 SGHRS and CDR2 YFSETQ come from the germline V gene. V was clipped by 0 bases and J by 4 bases, with 11 bases between them. Here the CDR3 DNA reads TGCGCCAGCAGCTTGGGAGAAACTACGAATCAGCCCCAGCATTTT. Its protein is CASSLGETTNQPQHF.

The chain links TRBV5-1 to TRBJ1-1, with 11 nucleotides matching TRBD1. Trimming at V came to 4 bases and at J to 8 bases, leaving 10 bases not matched to a gene. This CDR3 spans 15 amino acids. CDR1 SGHRS and CDR2 YFSETQ come from the germline V gene. CDR3 nucleotides: TGCGCCAGCAGCGGAGGACAGGGGGCATTAAGCGAAGCTTTCTTT. This translates into CASSGGQGALSEAFF.

V and J are TRBV5-6 and TRBJ2-3; weak D call: TRBD2 (5 bases). V was shortened by 3 bases and J by 0 bases, with 8 bases between the two germline ends. The CDR3 covers 14 residues. The germline gives CDR1 SGHDT, CDR2 YYEEEE. The DNA for the CDR3 is TGTGCCAGCAGCTCGAGGGTCAGCACAGATACGCAGTATTTT. Amino acids: CASSSRVSTDTQYF.

This clone was detected a few times. The J gene is TRBJ1-1, the V gene TRBV29-1; tentative D call: TRBD1 (6 bases). Germline V gene sequence: CDR1 SQVTM, CDR2 ANQGSEA. The length of the CDR3 is 13 residues. The V end lost 7 bases, the J end lost 2 bases, and 14 bases lay between the germline ends. The CDR3 loop is CSGLQGFNTEAFF. The DNA for the CDR3 is TGCAGCGGCCTACAGGGATTTAACACTGAAGCTTTCTTT.

The chain uses TRBV30 and TRBJ1-1; possibly TRBD1 for D (5 bases). CDR1 and CDR2 (germline): GTSNPN, SVGIG (reference sequence). This CDR3 is built from 14 residues. With 4 bases removed from V and 5 bases from J, the gap between germline ends came to 17 bases. DNA for the CDR3: TGTGCCTGGAACAGTAGGCAGGGAAGAACTGAAGCTTTCTTT. Translation gives CAWNSRQGRTEAFF. Variable domain in full (rest from reference TRBV30 and TRBJ1-1): SQTIHQWPATLVQPVGSPLSLECTVEGTSNPNLYWYRQAAGRGLQLLFYSVGIGQISSEVPQNLSASRPQDRQFILSSKKLLLSDSGFYLCAWNSRQGRTEAFFGQGTRLTVV.

This clone showed up just a few times. The V and J genes are TRBV7-2 and TRBJ1-2, with 9 positions matching TRBD1. Per the germline V gene, CDR1 is SGHTA and CDR2 is FQGNSA. Unmatched junction bases numbered 13, after V lost 3 bases and J lost 8 bases. The CDR3 is 16 residues long. The DNA of the CDR3 is TGTGCCAGCAGCTTGATCCCGACAGGGGGTGTATGGGGCTACACCTTC. Translation: CASSLIPTGGVWGYTF.

CDR3 DNA: TGTGCCAGCAGTGAGACTCCGGGTCCACAATCCACAGATACGCAGTATTTT. This encodes CASSETPGPQSTDTQYF. The chain couples TRBV6-1 to TRBJ2-3; D uncertain. V lost 3 bases and J 2 bases, leaving 18 bases between the germline ends. Germline V gives CDR1 MNHNS, CDR2 SASEGT. The CDR3 has 17 residues.

The rearrangement joins TRBV6-1 to TRBJ1-2; no reliable D call. The CDR3 covers 15 residues. Germline values: CDR1 MNHNS, CDR2 SASEGT. V dropped 0 bases and J dropped 2 bases, with 10 bases sitting between them. The CDR3 spells CASSEADGLNYGYTF. The CDR3 region has the DNA TGTGCCAGCAGTGAAGCGGACGGACTGAACTATGGCTACACCTTC.

The chain couples TRBV4-1 to TRBJ2-5; D is perhaps TRBD2 (6 bases). V lost 2 bases, J lost 2 bases, and 12 bases lay in between. The germline CDR1 and CDR2 sequences are MGHRA and YSYEKL. The CDR3 is made up of 15 amino acids. CDR3 DNA: TGCGCCAGCAGCCAACAACTTGGGGGGCAAGAGACCCAGTACTTC. Translation gives CASSQQLGGQETQYF.